This record covers a single T cell receptor beta chain. MiXCR, applied by TCRdb to the 5' RACE reads, yields one record per CDR3 protein. The sample records 75,000 to 90,000 distinct CDR3 sequences, 14% to 15% being singletons. V lost 4 bases and J lost 5, with 12 bases in between. The CDR3 has 13 amino acids. CDR1 is MNHNY and CDR2 is SVGAGI in the germline V gene (reference sequence). The sample belongs to a study of early T cells in non-severe SARS-CoV-2 infection. Turning to the study itself: The input, bulk RNA from unsorted whole blood, was sequenced, and chains were unpaired.

The sequenced material came from whole blood. The TCR was taken from an adult who was a healthcare worker with PCR-confirmed SARS-CoV-2 infection or an uninfected control (not recorded which). The rearrangement uses TRBV6-6 and TRBJ2-7; the D gene is possibly TRBD2 (6 bases). The CDR3 region has the DNA TGTGCCAGCAGTTGGGGCGGGACCGACGAGCAGTACTTC. The encoded protein is CASSWGGTDEQYF.